Listed below are T cell receptor beta chains from one sample, sequenced in a study of T cells after yellow fever vaccination. TCRdb re-analysed the 5' RACE reads in MiXCR, keeping a single row per CDR3 protein. In the table there are 170,000 or so distinct CDR3 sequences, approximately 6.2% of which are singletons. Sequencing was performed on CD4+ T cells sorted from PBMCs, taken on the day of the first yellow fever vaccination. The receptors come from a man aged 18-30 years who received the YFV17D yellow fever vaccine. CDR3s include the opening cysteine and the closing phenylalanine or tryptophan. D genes are given only for firm matches. Size tells how often a clone was seen (once, few, many) or the class of an expanded clone, and some rows leave it out.

>TRBJ2-3|TRBV7-2|many|TRBD2
CASSSLSGGPDTQYF
TGTGCCAGCAGCTCCCTGAGCGGGGGGCCAGATACGCAGTATTTT
>TRBJ1-1|TRBV19|few|.
CANPVAKNMNTEAFF
TGTGCCAACCCCGTGGCGAAAAACATGAACACTGAAGCTTTCTTT
>TRBJ2-3|TRBV20-1|many|TRBD1
CSARDRGLTDTQYF
TGCAGTGCAAGGGACAGGGGGCTAACAGATACGCAGTATTTT
>TRBJ2-1|TRBV30|.|.
CAWGPRGFF
TGTGCCTGGGGGCCCCGGGGGTTCTTC
>TRBJ2-3|TRBV2|few|TRBD2
CASRDGLASHTQYF
TGTGCCAGCCGCGACGGACTAGCCTCGCATACGCAGTATTTT
>TRBJ2-5|TRBV5-1|.|.
CASSSQGTFQETQYF
TGCGCCAGCAGCTCCCAGGGGACATTCCAAGAGACCCAGTACTTC
>TRBJ2-1|TRBV25-1|few|TRBD1
CASSEWGQIGNEQFF
TGTGCCAGCAGTGAATGGGGACAGATCGGCAATGAGCAGTTCTTC
>TRBJ2-1|TRBV7-3|.|TRBD2
CASSPGGTEQFF
TGTGCCAGCAGCCCGGGGGGGACTGAGCAGTTCTTC
>TRBJ1-6|TRBV4-3|few|.
CASSQDLRSPLHF
TGCGCCAGCAGCCAAGATCTGAGGTCACCCCTCCACTTT
>TRBJ2-7|TRBV20-1|many|TRBD2
CSATTSGGSYEQYF
TGCAGTGCGACTACTAGCGGGGGATCCTACGAGCAGTACTTC
>TRBJ2-2|TRBV4-3|few|.
CASSQEGLAAIGFTGELFF
TGCGCCAGCAGCCAAGAGGGGCTAGCCGCTATAGGATTCACCGGGGAGCTGTTTTTT
>TRBJ2-3|TRBV4-3|.|.
CASSQEEKGAGPDTQYF
TGCGCCAGCAGCCAAGAAGAGAAGGGCGCCGGTCCAGATACGCAGTATTTT
>TRBJ1-4|TRBV29-1|few|.
CSTMRGVNEKLFF
TGCAGCACCATGAGGGGGGTTAATGAAAAACTGTTTTTT
>TRBJ2-6|TRBV28|few|.
CASSLQGRGANVLTF
TGTGCCAGCAGTTTACAGGGGCGGGGGGCCAACGTCCTGACTTTC
>TRBJ2-1|TRBV7-2|many|TRBD2
CASSLQAGEYNEQFF
TGTGCCAGCAGCTTACAAGCGGGGGAATACAATGAGCAGTTCTTC
>TRBJ2-1|TRBV7-3|few|TRBD2
CASSSQGGTSGNEQFF
TGTGCCAGCAGCTCCCAGGGTGGGACTAGCGGCAATGAGCAGTTCTTC
>TRBJ1-6|TRBV12-3/TRBV12-4|many|.
CASSLGALNSPLHF
TGTGCCAGCAGTTTAGGGGCCCTAAATTCACCCCTCCACTTT
>TRBJ2-3|TRBV5-4|.|.
CASSLVTGGPDTQYF
TGTGCCAGCAGCTTGGTTACAGGAGGCCCAGATACGCAGTATTTT
>TRBJ1-1|TRBV7-2|.|.
CASSLGAPTEAFF
TGTGCCAGCAGCTTAGGTGCGCCCACTGAAGCTTTCTTT
>TRBJ1-1|TRBV4-1|many|TRBD1
CASSRGQIIRTEAFF
TGCGCCAGCAGCCGGGGACAGATAATAAGAACTGAAGCTTTCTTT
>TRBJ1-5|TRBV7-8|few|TRBD1
CASSLARGQPQHF
TGTGCCAGCAGCTTAGCCAGGGGGCAGCCCCAGCATTTT
>TRBJ1-1|TRBV5-6|few|TRBD1
CASSSGQGAEAFF
TGTGCCAGCAGCTCTGGACAGGGGGCTGAAGCTTTCTTT
>TRBJ1-2|TRBV5-1|few|.
CASSRPGNYGYTF
TGCGCCAGCAGCCGCCCGGGAAACTATGGCTACACCTTC
>TRBJ2-3|TRBV20-1|few|.
CSAKGQDTDTQYF
TGCAGTGCTAAAGGACAAGACACAGATACGCAGTATTTT
>TRBJ1-5|TRBV6-2/TRBV6-3|.|TRBD1
CASSPDRGEPQHF
TGTGCCAGCAGCCCGGACAGGGGGGAGCCCCAGCATTTT
>TRBJ2-5|TRBV5-4|many|TRBD1
CASSSEEGAGRETQYF
TGTGCCAGCAGCTCCGAAGAGGGGGCTGGACGAGAGACCCAGTACTTC
>TRBJ2-1|TRBV20-1|many|TRBD2
CSARMGRTGGPRDEQFF
TGCAGTGCTAGAATGGGACGGACGGGGGGGCCTCGGGATGAGCAGTTCTTC
>TRBJ1-1|TRBV7-3|.|.
CASKGGPLNTEAFF
TGTGCCTCAAAGGGGGGACCTCTGAACACTGAAGCTTTCTTT
>TRBJ1-6|TRBV7-2|many|.
CASTTGGTHNSPLHF
TGTGCCAGCACGACGGGGGGCACCCATAATTCACCCCTCCACTTT
>TRBJ2-3|TRBV12-3/TRBV12-4|few|.
CASSFERVDTQYF
TGTGCCAGCAGTTTTGAACGTGTAGATACGCAGTATTTT
>TRBJ2-3|TRBV3-1|many|TRBD2
CASSHYSGGGTDTQYF
TGTGCCAGCAGCCATTATAGCGGGGGGGGCACAGATACGCAGTATTTT
>TRBJ2-3|TRBV24-1|many|TRBD2
CATSARGVRTDTQYF
TGTGCCACCAGTGCCCGGGGGGTTCGGACAGATACGCAGTATTTT
>TRBJ2-2|TRBV2|many|.
CASSFMGGNTGELFF
TGTGCCAGCAGTTTTATGGGGGGGAACACCGGGGAGCTGTTTTTT
>TRBJ2-5|TRBV6-2/TRBV6-3|.|TRBD2
CASSYLPWTSLGETQYF
TGTGCCAGCAGTTACCTACCTTGGACTAGCCTCGGGGAGACCCAGTACTTC
>TRBJ2-3|TRBV20-1|many|.
CSAPLLATDTQYF
TGCAGTGCCCCTTTGCTAGCCACAGATACGCAGTATTTT
>TRBJ1-4|TRBV7-2|many|.
CASQSRGNEKLFF
TGTGCCAGCCAAAGCCGCGGCAATGAAAAACTGTTTTTT
>TRBJ2-5|TRBV11-2|.|TRBD2
CASSKLAGGPGKAQYF
TGTGCCAGCAGCAAACTAGCGGGGGGGCCCGGTAAAGCCCAGTACTTC
>TRBJ2-3|TRBV18|.|.
CASSPTGADTQYF
TGTGCCAGCTCCCCCACGGGGGCAGATACGCAGTATTTT
>TRBJ1-1|TRBV20-1|many|.
CSARVRRPGSTEAFF
TGCAGTGCTAGAGTGCGCCGTCCTGGTAGCACTGAAGCTTTCTTT
>TRBJ1-1|TRBV4-1|many|.
CASSQDGHYTEAFF
TGCGCCAGCAGCCAAGATGGTCACTACACTGAAGCTTTCTTT
>TRBJ1-1|TRBV5-5|few|.
CASSHKGTEAFF
TGTGCCAGCAGCCACAAAGGGACTGAAGCTTTCTTT
>TRBJ2-1|TRBV27|few|.
CASSLAGGGRLNEQFF
TGTGCCAGCAGTTTAGCCGGGGGAGGCCGGTTGAATGAGCAGTTCTTC